This note documents a single TCR beta chain sequence. The data belong to a study of cytomegalovirus exposure and HLA in healthy donors. 13 Jbeta primers and 60 Vbeta primers were used for the PCR. The assay was immunoSEQ multiplex PCR, and TCRdb's table has in-frame clones only and misses some. This table has about 150,000 clones, 70% to 90% appearing once. The clonotype comes from a man aged 40-49 years in good health and CMV-seronegative. What was sequenced was PBMCs.

The CDR3 region is CASSLGQGNSPLHF. CDR3 coding DNA: TGCGCCAGCAGCTTGGGGCAGGGAAATTCACCCCTCCACTTT. The chain joins TRBV5-1 to TRBJ1-6, with D tentatively TRBD1 (5 bases). This CDR3 comprises 14 residues. Trimming shortened V by 0 bases and J by 7 bases, and 8 bases separated the two germline ends. Germline V gives CDR1 SGHRS, CDR2 YFSETQ.